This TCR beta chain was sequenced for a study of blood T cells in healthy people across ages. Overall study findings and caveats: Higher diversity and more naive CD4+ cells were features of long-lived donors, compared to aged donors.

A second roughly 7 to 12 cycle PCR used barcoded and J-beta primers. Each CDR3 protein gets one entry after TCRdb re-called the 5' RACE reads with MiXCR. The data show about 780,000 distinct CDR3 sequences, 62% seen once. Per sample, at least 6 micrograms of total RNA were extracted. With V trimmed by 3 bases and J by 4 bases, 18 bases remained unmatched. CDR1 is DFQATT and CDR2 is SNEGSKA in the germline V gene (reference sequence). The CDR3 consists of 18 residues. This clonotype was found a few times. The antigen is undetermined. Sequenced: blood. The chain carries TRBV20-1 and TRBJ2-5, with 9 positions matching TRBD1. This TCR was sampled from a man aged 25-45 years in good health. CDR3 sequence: CSASRWGQGIGVSETQYF. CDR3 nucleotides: TGCAGTGCTAGCCGGTGGGGACAGGGTATCGGGGTGTCAGAGACCCAGTACTTC.